This TCR beta chain was observed in a study of cytomegalovirus exposure and HLA in healthy donors. Study-wide background: The roughly 130 validation repertoires used the same platform as the 650 to 800 first-cohort repertoires, a later analysis reported. Study-wide results and limits: Using the classifier, cytomegalovirus status was reportedly diagnosed with high specificity and sensitivity.

This clone was seen a handful of times. Antigen unknown. The method was immunoSEQ multiplex PCR; TCRdb's version includes in-frame clones alone and lacks a portion of them. In the table there are under 70,000 clones, about 89% of which are singletons. This CDR3 has 15 amino acids. Losses at the gene ends were 5 bases for V and 3 bases for J; bases not matched to a gene: 6. Germline CDR1 is SNHLY and CDR2 is FYNNEI. This rearrangement joins TRBV2 to TRBJ2-7; 11 bases are a match to TRBD2. Sequenced: PBMCs. This clonotype was sampled from a woman under 30 in good health and CMV-seronegative. The chain's CDR3 is CASSYPTSGIYEQYF. CDR3 coding DNA: TGTGCCAGCAGTTATCCGACTAGCGGGATCTACGAGCAGTACTTC.